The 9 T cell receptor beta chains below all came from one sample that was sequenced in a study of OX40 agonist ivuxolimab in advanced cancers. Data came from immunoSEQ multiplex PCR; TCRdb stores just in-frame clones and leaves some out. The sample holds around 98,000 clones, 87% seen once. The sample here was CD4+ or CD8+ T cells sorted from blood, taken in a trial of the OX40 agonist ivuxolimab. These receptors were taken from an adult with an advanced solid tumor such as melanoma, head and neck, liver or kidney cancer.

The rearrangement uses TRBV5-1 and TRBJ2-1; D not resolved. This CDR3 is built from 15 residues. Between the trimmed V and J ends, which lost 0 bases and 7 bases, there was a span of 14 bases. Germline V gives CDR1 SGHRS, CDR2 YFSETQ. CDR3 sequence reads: CASSLGTADFNEQFF. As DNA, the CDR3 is TGCGCCAGCAGCTTGGGTACGGCAGACTTTAATGAGCAGTTCTTC. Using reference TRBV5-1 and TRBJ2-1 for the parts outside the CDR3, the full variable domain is KAGVTQTPRYLIKTRGQQVTLSCSPISGHRSVSWYQQTPGQGLQFLFEYFSETQRNKGNFPGRFSGRQFSNSRSEMNVSTLELGDSALYLCASSLGTADFNEQFFGPGTRLTVL.

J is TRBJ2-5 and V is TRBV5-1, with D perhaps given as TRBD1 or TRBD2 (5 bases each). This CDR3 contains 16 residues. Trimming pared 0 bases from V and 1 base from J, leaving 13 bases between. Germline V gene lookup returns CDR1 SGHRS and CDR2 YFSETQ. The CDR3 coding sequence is TGCGCCAGCAGCTTGGAGAGGGGTGGGGCCCAAGAGACCCAGTACTTC. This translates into CASSLERGGAQETQYF.

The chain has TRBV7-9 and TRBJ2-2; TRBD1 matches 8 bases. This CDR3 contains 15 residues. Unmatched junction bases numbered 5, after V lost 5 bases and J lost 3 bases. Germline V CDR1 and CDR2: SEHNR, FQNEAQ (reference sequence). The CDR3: CASSQGAPDTGELFF. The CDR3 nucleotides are TGTGCCAGCAGCCAGGGGGCCCCCGACACCGGGGAGCTGTTTTTT.

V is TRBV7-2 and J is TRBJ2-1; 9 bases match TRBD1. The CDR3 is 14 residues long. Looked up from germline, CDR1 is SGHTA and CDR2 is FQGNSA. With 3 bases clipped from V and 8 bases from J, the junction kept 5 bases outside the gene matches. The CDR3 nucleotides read TGTGCCAGCAGCTTCGGACAGGGGAGGGATGAGCAGTTCTTC. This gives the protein CASSFGQGRDEQFF.

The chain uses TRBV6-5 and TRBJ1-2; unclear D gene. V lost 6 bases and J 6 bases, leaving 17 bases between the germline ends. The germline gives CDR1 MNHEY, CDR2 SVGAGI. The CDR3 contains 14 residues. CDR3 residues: CASSSHGARHGYTF. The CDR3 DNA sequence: TGTGCCAGCAGCTCCCACGGCGCCCGACATGGCTACACCTTC.

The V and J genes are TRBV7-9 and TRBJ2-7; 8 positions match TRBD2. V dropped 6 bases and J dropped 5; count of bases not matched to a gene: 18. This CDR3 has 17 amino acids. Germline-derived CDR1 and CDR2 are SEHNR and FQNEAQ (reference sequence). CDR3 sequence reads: CASRPGTSGGRAHEQYF. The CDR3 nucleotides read TGTGCCAGCAGACCGGGGACTAGTGGGGGTCGGGCGCACGAGCAGTACTTC.

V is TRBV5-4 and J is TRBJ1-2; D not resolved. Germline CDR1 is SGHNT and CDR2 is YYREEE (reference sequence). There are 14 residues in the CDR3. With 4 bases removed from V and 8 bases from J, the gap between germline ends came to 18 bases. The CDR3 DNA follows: TGTGCCAGCAGCCGCGGGGAGGATGCTCGGGGCTACACCTTC. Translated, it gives CASSRGEDARGYTF.

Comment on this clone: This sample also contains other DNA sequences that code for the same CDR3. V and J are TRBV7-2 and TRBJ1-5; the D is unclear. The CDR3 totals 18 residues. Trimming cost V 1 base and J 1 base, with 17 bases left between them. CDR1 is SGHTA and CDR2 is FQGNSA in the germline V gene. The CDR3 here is CASSLGPLDVTSNQPQHF. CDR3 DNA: TGTGCCAGCAGCTTAGGCCCCCTAGACGTGACGAGCAATCAGCCCCAGCATTTT.

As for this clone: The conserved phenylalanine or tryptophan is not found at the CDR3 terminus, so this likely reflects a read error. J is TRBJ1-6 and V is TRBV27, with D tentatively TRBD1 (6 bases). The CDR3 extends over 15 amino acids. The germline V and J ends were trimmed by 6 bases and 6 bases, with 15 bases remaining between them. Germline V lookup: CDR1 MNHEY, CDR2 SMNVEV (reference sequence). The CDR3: CASRQGSLGNSPLHL. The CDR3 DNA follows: TGTGCCAGCAGACAGGGCTCCCTTGGTAATTCACCCCTCCACCTT.